This TCR beta chain was found in a study of cytomegalovirus exposure and HLA in healthy donors. With 4 bases removed from V and 1 base from J, the gap between germline ends came to 13 bases. The CDR3 runs to 15 residues. Germline V gene data show CDR1 as SGHDT and CDR2 as YYEEEE. The PCR ran on 60 Vbeta and 13 Jbeta primers. Some clones are missing from TCRdb's copy, which holds only in-frame ones; the method was immunoSEQ multiplex PCR. The table lists around 150,000 clones, 77% of them singletons. This sequence originates from a man aged 25 to 40 in good health and CMV-seronegative. J is TRBJ2-3 and V is TRBV5-6, with D maybe TRBD1 (5 bases). Sequencing was performed on PBMCs. The CDR3 coding sequence is TGTGCCAGCAGCGAACTACTGACAGGCACAGATACGCAGTATTTT. It translates to CASSELLTGTDTQYF.